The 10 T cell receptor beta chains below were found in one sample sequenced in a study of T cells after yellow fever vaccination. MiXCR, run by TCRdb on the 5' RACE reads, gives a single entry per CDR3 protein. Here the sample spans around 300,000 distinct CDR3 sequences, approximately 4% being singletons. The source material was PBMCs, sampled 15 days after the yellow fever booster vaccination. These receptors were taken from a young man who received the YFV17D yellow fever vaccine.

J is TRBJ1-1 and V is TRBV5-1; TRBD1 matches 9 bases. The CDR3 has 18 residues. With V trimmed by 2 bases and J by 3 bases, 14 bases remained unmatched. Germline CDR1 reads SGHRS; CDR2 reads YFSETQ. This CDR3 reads CASSFGLTWTGADTEAFF. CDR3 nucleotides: TGCGCCAGCAGCTTCGGATTGACCTGGACAGGGGCGGACACTGAAGCTTTCTTT.

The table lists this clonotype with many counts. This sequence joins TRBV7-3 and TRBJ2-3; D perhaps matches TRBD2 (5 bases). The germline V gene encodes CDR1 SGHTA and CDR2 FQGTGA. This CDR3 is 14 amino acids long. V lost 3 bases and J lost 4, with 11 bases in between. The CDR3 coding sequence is TGTGCCAGCAGCTTTTCCGGGGTCGCAGATACGCAGTATTTT. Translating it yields CASSFSGVADTQYF.

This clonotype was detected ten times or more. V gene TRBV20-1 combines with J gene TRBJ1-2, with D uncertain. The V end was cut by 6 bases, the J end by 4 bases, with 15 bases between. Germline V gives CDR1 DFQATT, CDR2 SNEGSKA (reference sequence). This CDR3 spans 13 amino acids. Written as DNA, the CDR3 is TGCAGTGCCCCACGGGGTGGTATCTATGGCTACACCTTC. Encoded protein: CSAPRGGIYGYTF.

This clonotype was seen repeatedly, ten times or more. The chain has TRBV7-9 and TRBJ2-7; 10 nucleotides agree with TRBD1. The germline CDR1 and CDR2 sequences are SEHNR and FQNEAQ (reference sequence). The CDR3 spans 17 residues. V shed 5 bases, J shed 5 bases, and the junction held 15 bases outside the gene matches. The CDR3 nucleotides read TGTGCCAGCAGCGCCGGGACAGGGGCCCCTCTGGCCCACGAGCAGTACTTC. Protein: CASSAGTGAPLAHEQYF.

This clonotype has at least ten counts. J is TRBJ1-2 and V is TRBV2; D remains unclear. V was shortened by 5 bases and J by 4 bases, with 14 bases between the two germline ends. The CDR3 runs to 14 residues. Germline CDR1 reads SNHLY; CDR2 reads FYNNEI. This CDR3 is CASSYEMVFYGYTF. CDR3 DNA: TGTGCCAGCAGTTACGAAATGGTCTTCTATGGCTACACCTTC.

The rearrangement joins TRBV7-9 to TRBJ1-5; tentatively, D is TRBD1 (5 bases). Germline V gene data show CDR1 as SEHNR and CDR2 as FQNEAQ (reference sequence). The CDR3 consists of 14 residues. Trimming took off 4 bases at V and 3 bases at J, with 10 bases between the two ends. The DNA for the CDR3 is TGTGCCAGCAGCTGGCAGGGAAACAATCAGCCCCAGCATTTT. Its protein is CASSWQGNNQPQHF.

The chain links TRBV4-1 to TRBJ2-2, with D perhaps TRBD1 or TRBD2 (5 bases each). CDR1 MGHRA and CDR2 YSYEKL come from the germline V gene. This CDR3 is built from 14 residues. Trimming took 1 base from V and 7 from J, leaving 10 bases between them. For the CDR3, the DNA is TGCGCCAGCAGCCAAGGGGGGTGGGGCGGGGAGCTGTTTTTT. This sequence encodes CASSQGGWGGELFF.

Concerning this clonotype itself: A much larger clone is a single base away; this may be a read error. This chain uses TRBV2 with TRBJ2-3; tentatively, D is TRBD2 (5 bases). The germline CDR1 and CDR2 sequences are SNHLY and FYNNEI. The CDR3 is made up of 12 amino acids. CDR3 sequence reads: CDSLKEDAAQYF. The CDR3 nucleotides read TGTGACAGCCTAAAGGAGGACGCTGCGCAGTATTTT.

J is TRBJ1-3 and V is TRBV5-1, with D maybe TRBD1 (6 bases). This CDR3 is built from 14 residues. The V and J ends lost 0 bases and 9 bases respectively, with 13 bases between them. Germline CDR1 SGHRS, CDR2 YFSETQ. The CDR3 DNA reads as TGCGCCAGCAGCTTGGCACAGGGAAGCGGCACCATATATTTT. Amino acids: CASSLAQGSGTIYF.

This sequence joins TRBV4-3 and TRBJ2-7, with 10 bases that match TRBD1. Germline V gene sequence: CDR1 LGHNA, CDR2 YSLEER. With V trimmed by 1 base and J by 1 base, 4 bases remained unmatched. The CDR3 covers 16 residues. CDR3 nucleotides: TGCGCCAGCAGCCAAGTGGGACAGGGGTTTTCCTACGAGCAGTACTTC. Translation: CASSQVGQGFSYEQYF.